The text below deals with one TCR beta chain. What it binds is unknown. CDR3 size: 14 residues. Germline V gene lookup returns CDR1 SGDLS and CDR2 YYNGEE. The entry originates in a study of monozygotic twins with inflammatory bowel disease. Regarding the study as a whole: Between concordant and discordant twins, repertoire similarity failed to differ, a result that limited power may explain.

For each CDR3 protein, TCRdb gives one entry from its re-call of the 5' RACE reads, without DNA. The table counts some 160,000 distinct CDR3 sequences; around 7% lies in the top ten. The source material was blood. The V gene is TRBV9, the J gene TRBJ1-2; the D call from TCRdb, TRBD1, cannot be confirmed without DNA. The sequence came from a human donor with ulcerative colitis or Crohn's disease, or a healthy co-twin of an affected twin (not recorded which). The CDR3: CASSVGGQGGGYTF.